This entry concerns a single T cell receptor (beta chain). These data belong to a study of naive and memory T cell subsets. The germline V gene encodes CDR1 DFQATT and CDR2 SNEGSKA (reference sequence). Trimming took 3 bases from V and 3 from J, leaving 17 bases between them. This CDR3 spans 15 amino acids. The beta constant-region primer was an equimolar mix of two oligonucleotides covering TRBC1 and TRBC2. One entry per CDR3 protein results from TCRdb running MiXCR on the UMI-ligation and nested PCR reads. In the table there are 70,000 to 95,000 distinct CDR3 sequences, roughly 7% of which are singletons.

The sequencing sample was made of central memory CD4+ T cells from blood. This chain uses TRBV20-1 with TRBJ2-5, with D maybe TRBD2 (5 bases). The TCR comes from a human donor in good health. The DNA for the CDR3 is TGCAGTGCTAGGGTCAGAGTCCGGGGTGAAGAGACCCAGTACTTC. Encoded protein: CSARVRVRGEETQYF.